These 17 T cell receptor beta chains were sequenced from one sample in a study of cytomegalovirus exposure and HLA in healthy donors. The PCR employed 60 Vbeta primers together with 13 Jbeta primers. Measured with immunoSEQ multiplex PCR; TCRdb has only the in-frame clones, and not every one. Here the sample spans some 100,000 clones, under 85% being singletons. Sequencing was carried out using PBMCs. Receptors originate from a man aged 40-55 years in good health and CMV-seronegative.

The chain has TRBV28 and TRBJ1-1; TRBD1 matches 7 bases. Trimming cost V 3 bases and J 3 bases; bases outside gene matches: 7. The CDR3 runs 15 residues. The germline V gene has CDR1 MDHEN and CDR2 SYDVKM. For the CDR3, the DNA is TGTGCCAGCAGTTTCCAGACAGGGAGGCACACTGAAGCTTTCTTT. Protein: CASSFQTGRHTEAFF.

The V gene is TRBV5-3, the J gene TRBJ2-2, with TRBD2 identical over 11 bases. TRBV5-3 is recorded as an ORF, its role being uncertain. The CDR3 contains 18 residues. The J segment lost 8 bases and the V segment lost 1 base, leaving 13 bases of the junction unmatched. The CDR3 nucleotides read TGTGCCAGAAGCTTGTTGCTAGCGGGGGGAAATCACTCTGGGGAGCTGTTTTTT. Translated: CARSLLLAGGNHSGELFF.

The V and J genes are TRBV28 and TRBJ1-1; possible D gene TRBD1, 6 bases. This CDR3 is 11 amino acids long. V lost 6 bases, J lost 5 bases, and 7 bases lay in between. Per germline, CDR1 MDHEN and CDR2 SYDVKM. The CDR3 DNA is TGTGCCAGCAGCAGGGGAACTGAAGCTTTCTTT. It codes for CASSRGTEAFF.

The chain employs TRBV15 and TRBJ2-3; no definite D call. Germline loops: CDR1 LNHNV, CDR2 YYDKDF (reference sequence). The CDR3 contains 16 residues. Trimming cost V 0 bases and J 0 bases, with 10 bases left between them. The CDR3 loop reads CATSRDYTISTDTQYF. Written as DNA, the CDR3 is TGTGCCACCAGCAGAGATTACACTATAAGCACAGATACGCAGTATTTT.

This chain uses TRBV7-2 with TRBJ2-7; TRBD1 matches at 9 bases. CDR1 is SGHTA, CDR2 FQGNSA, per germline. The V segment lost 2 bases and the J segment 2 bases; nucleotides outside the gene matches: 7. CDR3 length: 16 amino acids. CDR3 in amino acids: CASSLWFGQGTYEQYF. The CDR3 nucleotides are TGTGCCAGCAGCTTATGGTTTGGACAGGGGACCTACGAGCAGTACTTC.

The CDR3 sequence is CASSSQPYNEQFF. CDR3 sequence (DNA): TGTGCCAGCAGTTCACAACCCTACAATGAGCAGTTCTTC. The chain links TRBV28 to TRBJ2-1; D is uncertain. The CDR3 is 13 residues long. Germline CDR1 and CDR2: MDHEN and SYDVKM. Deletions cut 4 bases from V and 2 bases from J, with 6 bases between.

The genes are TRBV27 and TRBJ2-1; TRBD2 agrees at 11 bases. The germline V gene encodes CDR1 MNHEY and CDR2 SMNVEV (reference sequence). Losses at the gene ends were 1 base for V and 8 bases for J; bases not matched to a gene: 10. The CDR3 is made up of 17 amino acids. The CDR3 DNA reads TGTGCCAGCAGTTTATTCCCGGCTAGCGGGGGGTTAGATGAGCAGTTCTTC. It is translated as CASSLFPASGGLDEQFF.

The chain employs TRBV6-6 and TRBJ2-7; D is unresolved. The CDR3 consists of 12 residues. Deletions cut 4 bases from V and 2 bases from J, with 6 bases between. Germline CDR1 is MNHNY and CDR2 is SVGAGI (reference sequence). The CDR3 loop reads CASSSPAYEQYF. Written as DNA, the CDR3 is TGTGCCAGCAGTTCTCCAGCCTACGAGCAGTACTTC.

This clone has only one observation. The genes are TRBV5-4 and TRBJ2-2, with TRBD1 matching over 7 bases. With V trimmed by 4 bases and J by 2 bases, 5 bases remained unmatched. CDR1 and CDR2 (germline): SGHNT, YYREEE (reference sequence). This CDR3 is 15 amino acids long. CDR3 protein: CASSETGVNTGELFF. The DNA of the CDR3 is TGTGCCAGCAGCGAAACAGGGGTCAACACCGGGGAGCTGTTTTTT. Using reference TRBV5-4 and TRBJ2-2 for the parts outside the CDR3, the full variable domain is ETGVTQSPTHLIKTRGQQVTLRCSSQSGHNTVSWYQQALGQGPQFIFQYYREEENGRGNFPPRFSGLQFPNYSSELNVNALELDDSALYLCASSETGVNTGELFFGEGSRLTVL.

The genes are TRBV4-1 and TRBJ1-1, with 8 positions matching TRBD1. V lost 0 bases to trimming and J lost 1 base; unmatched junction nucleotides: 1. This CDR3 contains 15 residues. Germline-derived CDR1 and CDR2 are MGHRA and YSYEKL. The CDR3 nucleotides are TGCGCCAGCAGCCAAGACGACAGGGGGAACACTGAAGCTTTCTTT. The encoded protein is CASSQDDRGNTEAFF.

The J gene is TRBJ2-2, the V gene TRBV28; maybe TRBD1 (6 bases). The ends were cut back, 3 bases at V and 7 bases at J, with 15 bases in the middle. Germline V gene data show CDR1 as MDHEN and CDR2 as SYDVKM. The CDR3 runs 15 residues. The CDR3 region is CASSLFGTRGGELFF. DNA of the CDR3: TGTGCCAGCAGTTTGTTCGGGACCAGGGGCGGGGAGCTGTTTTTT.

This clone showed up just a few times. The V and J genes are TRBV5-6 and TRBJ1-1, with 7 bases lining up with TRBD1. With V trimmed by 4 bases and J by 9 bases, 15 bases remained unmatched. Germline V gene sequence: CDR1 SGHDT, CDR2 YYEEEE. The CDR3 covers 15 residues. CDR3 in DNA: TGTGCCAGCAGCCTCTCCTTGTACAGGGGAACTAAAGCTTTCTTT. This gives the protein CASSLSLYRGTKAFF.

The chain uses TRBV5-1 and TRBJ2-6; 12 bases are shared with TRBD1. The ends lost 6 bases at V and 2 bases at J; junction bases unmatched: 9. The CDR3 is 18 residues long. Germline V gene lookup returns CDR1 SGHRS and CDR2 YFSETQ. The CDR3 DNA sequence: TGCGCCAGCACCCGGGAGGGGACAGGGGGCACTGGGGCCAACGTCCTGACTTTC. It yields the protein CASTREGTGGTGANVLTF.

The V and J genes are TRBV6-5 and TRBJ2-5; 7 bases line up with TRBD1. Looked up from germline, CDR1 is MNHEY and CDR2 is SVGAGI. The CDR3 has 14 amino acids. V was clipped by 6 bases and J by 5 bases; unmatched bases: 9. In nucleotides, the CDR3 is TGTGCCAGCAGCCGAACAGGGGCTGGGGAGACCCAGTACTTC. It is translated as CASSRTGAGETQYF.

The J gene is TRBJ2-1, the V gene TRBV19, with 8 nucleotides matching TRBD1. J gave up 7 bases and V 3 bases, and 8 bases lay outside the gene matches. The CDR3 totals 15 residues. Germline V gene sequence: CDR1 LNHDA, CDR2 SQIVND (reference sequence). The CDR3 region is CASSISTGGWNEQFF. DNA for the CDR3: TGTGCCAGTAGTATTAGTACAGGGGGATGGAATGAGCAGTTCTTC. Full variable domain (missing parts from reference TRBV19 and TRBJ2-1): DGGITQSPKYLFRKEGQNVTLSCEQNLNHDAMYWYRQDPGQGLRLIYYSQIVNDFQKGDIAEGYSVSREKKESFPLTVTSAQKNPTAFYLCASSISTGGWNEQFFGPGTRLTVL.

This clone has only a few counts. This chain's CDR3 is CASSFQGFYSNQPQHF. As DNA, the CDR3 is TGTGCCAGCAGTTTCCAGGGGTTCTATAGCAATCAGCCCCAGCATTTT. V usage is TRBV28 and J usage is TRBJ1-5; tentatively, D is TRBD1 (6 bases). The CDR3 is made up of 16 amino acids. Germline-derived CDR1 and CDR2 are MDHEN and SYDVKM. Trimming shortened V by 3 bases and J by 0 bases, and 12 bases separated the two germline ends.

This clone turned up a few times. The CDR3 spells CSVKGSSSYGYTF. For the CDR3, the DNA is TGCAGCGTTAAGGGGTCGTCTTCGTATGGCTACACCTTC. The rearrangement links TRBV29-1 to TRBJ1-2; weak D call: TRBD1 (5 bases). The V gene's germline CDR1 is SQVTM and CDR2 ANQGSEA. Trimming cost V 5 bases and J 5 bases, with 15 bases left between them. The CDR3 length is 13 residues.